This T cell receptor beta chain was sequenced during a study of cytomegalovirus exposure and HLA in healthy donors (dated by TCRdb to about 2017). Study-level background: A later analysis indicated that the roughly 120 validation repertoires were generated on the platform also employed for the roughly 730 repertoires of the first cohort. The study aimed to test whether cataloging public T cell receptors could reveal signatures of past pathogen exposure. Besides the first cohort of 666 subjects, a separate validation cohort made up of 120 different subjects was used. To predict cytomegalovirus infection status, the study brought together high-throughput TCR immunosequencing, statistical association of individual TCRs with disease status, and machine learning.

This clone was seen just once. Its antigen is not yet known. Base quality data are lacking; no much larger clone is found one base away. For CDR1 and CDR2, the germline V gene lists SQVTM and ANQGSEA. The CDR3 sequence holds 12 residues, the cysteine and phenylalanine included. The only DNA kept is the CDR3, 36 bases in frame from the first base. V loses 3 bases, J loses 7 bases, and the germline ends lie 9 bases apart. The library was built by means of the immunoSEQ multiplex PCR assay. In the authors' own workflow: A statistical classification framework was developed to diagnose cytomegalovirus status using the catalog of TCR beta chain sequences. The table comes from immuneACCESS by way of TCRdb, which keeps in-frame sequences with V and J called. Part of the clones is missing from these tables; in studies checked, under half for an unresolved V gene and the rest for unknown reasons. V, J and clone size reflect that table, while D and trimming were determined from the DNA. This sample has roughly 330,000 clones in its table, and about 90% of those were observed once. Approximately 1% of the sample is in the top ten clones.

The donors belonged to the validation cohort of around 120 subjects, which was separate from the approximately 660-subject first cohort. Results and caveats for the whole study, not just this receptor: A total of fewer than 200 TCR beta chains were listed by the study as associated with cytomegalovirus. A later analysis found that TCRs clustered in the first cohort also tended to co-occur in the roughly 110 validation repertoires, with just under 95% of cluster scores above 0. It was suggested by the authors that the approach could potentially be generalized to other disease states and immunological phenotypes. In vitro tests confirmed that a few of the cytomegalovirus-associated TCR beta chains recognize cytomegalovirus antigens. Cytomegalovirus status was reported to be diagnosed by the classifier with high specificity and sensitivity in both the original and validation cohorts. While some public TCRs were present in many individuals, most TCR sequences turned up only very rarely across donors. The validation cohort had no HLA typing available for a later analysis, so co-occurrence within that cohort was assessed over all 120 or so repertoires.

This receptor was obtained from a woman aged 30 to 39 in good health and CMV-seropositive. The sequencing sample was made of PBMCs. The receptor chain draws on TRBV29-1 and TRBJ1-4; the D gene is perhaps TRBD1, from 6 matching bases. The DNA sequence is given as TGCAGCGTTGACAGGGGCGGTGAAAAACTGTTTTTT. Translation gives CSVDRGGEKLFF.